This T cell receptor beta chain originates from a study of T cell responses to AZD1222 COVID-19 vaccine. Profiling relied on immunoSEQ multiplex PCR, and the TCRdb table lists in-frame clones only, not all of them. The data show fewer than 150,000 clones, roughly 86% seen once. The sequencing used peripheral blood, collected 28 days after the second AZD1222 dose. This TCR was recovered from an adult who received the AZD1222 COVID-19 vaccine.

The CDR3 spells CASKLSRTGTYNEQFF. CDR3 DNA: TGTGCCAGCAAGCTGTCCAGGACTGGTACCTACAATGAGCAGTTCTTC. The chain employs TRBV27 and TRBJ2-1; D perhaps matches TRBD2 (5 bases). Trimming left V 7 bases short and J 2 bases short, with 18 bases between. This CDR3 is built from 16 residues. Looked up from germline, CDR1 is MNHEY and CDR2 is SMNVEV (reference sequence).